This is a list of T cell receptor beta chains from one sample in a study of cytomegalovirus exposure and HLA in healthy donors. TCRdb keeps only in-frame clones here, not all; method: immunoSEQ multiplex PCR. This repertoire includes around 100,000 clones. Sequencing was done on a sample of PBMCs. Receptors were obtained from a man aged 35-49 years in good health and CMV-seronegative. The CDR3 runs from the conserved cysteine through the conserved F or W. The order of the fields is CDR3 DNA, CDR3 protein, D gene, V gene, J gene. D genes are given only for firm matches.

DNA: TGTGCCAGCAGTGGACGACAGTTACCCCTCCACTTT; CDR3: CASSGRQLPLHF; D: NA; V: TRBV27; J: TRBJ1-6
DNA: TGTGCCAGCAGTCCCGGGTGGGGAGTGGGTGGGGTGGACACTGAAGCTTTCTTT; CDR3: CASSPGWGVGGVDTEAFF; D: NA; V: TRBV13; J: TRBJ1-1
DNA: TGTGCCATCAGTGACTCCGTTAGCACTGAAGCTTTCTTT; CDR3: CAISDSVSTEAFF; D: NA; V: TRBV10-3; J: TRBJ1-1
DNA: TGTGCCAGCAGCCGGTTAGGGGAAGCCTCTGGAAACACCATATATTTT; CDR3: CASSRLGEASGNTIYF; D: NA; V: TRBV5-6; J: TRBJ1-3
DNA: TGTGCCAGCAGACCTTCCCCCGGACTAGCCAAAAACATTCAGTACTTC; CDR3: CASRPSPGLAKNIQYF; D: NA; V: TRBV27; J: TRBJ2-4
DNA: TGCGCCAGCAGCCAAGTCTCGAAGGGGCGAGGTACTGAAGCTTTCTTT; CDR3: CASSQVSKGRGTEAFF; D: NA; V: TRBV4-3; J: TRBJ1-1
DNA: TGTGCCAGTAGTAAGGACAGGGTTGACGGCTACACCTTC; CDR3: CASSKDRVDGYTF; D: TRBD1; V: TRBV19; J: TRBJ1-2
DNA: TGTGCCAGCAGTTTGGTGGGAGAGCCGTACGAGCAGTACTTC; CDR3: CASSLVGEPYEQYF; D: NA; V: TRBV28; J: TRBJ2-7
DNA: TGTGCCAGCAGCAATCGGGGGGGTGACGAGCAGTACTTC; CDR3: CASSNRGGDEQYF; D: TRBD2; V: TRBV5-6; J: TRBJ2-7
DNA: TGCGCCAGCAGCCAAGAAAGAGGGGCTAGCGGCACAGATACGCAGTATTTT; CDR3: CASSQERGASGTDTQYF; D: NA; V: TRBV4-1; J: TRBJ2-3
DNA: TGCGCCAGCAGCTTGGGCAGGGGGTCTGAAAAACTGTTTTTT; CDR3: CASSLGRGSEKLFF; D: TRBD1; V: TRBV5-1; J: TRBJ1-4
DNA: TGTGCCAGTAATAACAGGAACACTGAAGCTTTCTTT; CDR3: CASNNRNTEAFF; D: NA; V: TRBV19; J: TRBJ1-1
DNA: TGTGCCTGGAGTGCCAATAACTATGGCTACACCTTC; CDR3: CAWSANNYGYTF; D: NA; V: TRBV30; J: TRBJ1-2
DNA: TGTGCCACCGCGGACAGGCACCAAGAGACCCAGTACTTC; CDR3: CATADRHQETQYF; D: TRBD1; V: TRBV15; J: TRBJ2-5
DNA: TGTGCCAGCAGCCTGGCCGGGGGGAACCAAGGGTATACCATTCAGTACTTC; CDR3: CASSLAGGNQGYTIQYF; D: TRBD2; V: TRBV5-4; J: TRBJ2-4
DNA: TGTGCCATCAGTGAGTCTAGCGGGGGGGGCTACGAGCAGTACTTC; CDR3: CAISESSGGGYEQYF; D: TRBD2; V: TRBV10-3; J: TRBJ2-7
DNA: TGTGCCAGCAGCCTCGGACAGGGTAGCACTGAAGCTTTCTTT; CDR3: CASSLGQGSTEAFF; D: TRBD1; V: TRBV7-9; J: TRBJ1-1
DNA: TGTGCCAGCAGTCCTACAGAGAACACTGAAGCTTTCTTT; CDR3: CASSPTENTEAFF; D: NA; V: TRBV6-6; J: TRBJ1-1
DNA: TGTGCCAGCTCATCGCAGGGGGCGCTCACCGGGGAGCTGTTTTTT; CDR3: CASSSQGALTGELFF; D: TRBD1; V: TRBV18; J: TRBJ2-2
DNA: TGTGCCAGCAGCAATTACCCATCAGACAGGGTACACACCGGGGAGCTGTTTTTT; CDR3: CASSNYPSDRVHTGELFF; D: NA; V: TRBV21-1; J: TRBJ2-2
DNA: TGTGCCAGCGGGCTAGCGGGGGGGGACGGGGAGCTGTTTTTT; CDR3: CASGLAGGDGELFF; D: TRBD2; V: TRBV6-6; J: TRBJ2-2
DNA: TGTGCCAGCAGCCCCACAGGAAACTCTGGAAACACCATATATTTT; CDR3: CASSPTGNSGNTIYF; D: NA; V: TRBV7-6; J: TRBJ1-3
DNA: TGTGCCAGCAGTGGGGACCGGGACAGGAACAACTACGAGCAGTACTTC; CDR3: CASSGDRDRNNYEQYF; D: TRBD1; V: TRBV2; J: TRBJ2-7
DNA: TGTGCCAGCAGCTTAGCTGCCTCTAGCGGCTACGAGCAGTACTTC; CDR3: CASSLAASSGYEQYF; D: TRBD2; V: TRBV7-2; J: TRBJ2-7
DNA: TGTGCCAGCAAGCGGGCTCAGGGGGGCACCGGGGAGCTGTTTTTT; CDR3: CASKRAQGGTGELFF; D: NA; V: TRBV7-6; J: TRBJ2-2
DNA: TGTGCCAGCAGTTTCCCAGGGGCTCTTAATGAAAAACTGTTTTTT; CDR3: CASSFPGALNEKLFF; D: NA; V: TRBV25-1; J: TRBJ1-4
DNA: TGTGCCAGCAGCGTAGGGTCCAGGGGCCTTGGCTACACCTTC; CDR3: CASSVGSRGLGYTF; D: NA; V: TRBV9; J: TRBJ1-2
DNA: TGTGCCACCAGCAGAGGGTATATGGGACAGGGGGAAGAGACCCAGTACTTC; CDR3: CATSRGYMGQGEETQYF; D: TRBD1; V: TRBV15; J: TRBJ2-5
DNA: TGCGCCAGCAGCGGGGGAGCGGGGGGTTATGAGACCCAGTACTTC; CDR3: CASSGGAGGYETQYF; D: TRBD2; V: TRBV5-1; J: TRBJ2-5
DNA: TGTGCCAGCAGTTCCCGACAGATCACAGATACGCAGTATTTT; CDR3: CASSSRQITDTQYF; D: NA; V: TRBV28; J: TRBJ2-3
DNA: TGCAGCGTTGACACAGGGAAGGACGAGCAGTACTTC; CDR3: CSVDTGKDEQYF; D: NA; V: TRBV29-1; J: TRBJ2-7
DNA: TGCGCCAGCAGCCGACAGGGGGCTATCTACGAGCAGTACTTC; CDR3: CASSRQGAIYEQYF; D: TRBD1; V: TRBV5-1; J: TRBJ2-7
DNA: TGCAGTGCTATCAGTGAAGCTTTCTTT; CDR3: CSAISEAFF; D: NA; V: TRBV20-1; J: TRBJ1-1
DNA: TGTGCCAGTAGTATGGGGGTTGGACAGGGAATAGGGGACACTGAAGCTTTCTTT; CDR3: CASSMGVGQGIGDTEAFF; D: TRBD1; V: TRBV19; J: TRBJ1-1
DNA: TGTGCCAGCAGCGAAAGGCCCGGGGGTAGTTCCGGGGAGCTGTTTTTT; CDR3: CASSERPGGSSGELFF; D: NA; V: TRBV7-2; J: TRBJ2-2
DNA: TGTGCCAGCAGCCCGAGGGAACAGGGAACAGGACCCTACAATGAGCAGTTCTTC; CDR3: CASSPREQGTGPYNEQFF; D: NA; V: TRBV4-2; J: TRBJ2-1
DNA: TGTGCCAGCAGCTCAGCGGGAGCTAGCAATGAGCAGTTCTTC; CDR3: CASSSAGASNEQFF; D: TRBD2; V: TRBV28; J: TRBJ2-1
DNA: TGTGCCAGCAGCTTCCGGGCAGGGGAGACCCAGTACTTC; CDR3: CASSFRAGETQYF; D: NA; V: TRBV7-2; J: TRBJ2-5
DNA: TGTGCCAGCAGCTTACGGAGGGGGCCAGACGCGCAGTATTTT; CDR3: CASSLRRGPDAQYF; D: NA; V: TRBV11-2; J: TRBJ2-3
DNA: TGTGCCAGCAGCCCCTCAGGCGCAGGGGCCGCGCTCTCCTACTTT; CDR3: CASSPSGAGAALSYF; D: NA; V: TRBV7-2; J: TRBJ1-1
DNA: TGTGCCAGCAGCTTGTTTCCCAGGGTCACCGGGGAGCTGTTTTTT; CDR3: CASSLFPRVTGELFF; D: NA; V: TRBV11-2; J: TRBJ2-2
DNA: TGTGCCAGCAGCTTGGATAGCGGAGACAATGAGCAGTTCTTC; CDR3: CASSLDSGDNEQFF; D: NA; V: TRBV7-9; J: TRBJ2-1
DNA: TGTGCCAGCAGTTCCTCTGGACAGGCAGAAAATCAGCCCCAGCATTTT; CDR3: CASSSSGQAENQPQHF; D: TRBD1; V: TRBV6-5; J: TRBJ1-5
DNA: TGTGCCAGCAGCCCCGCCGGGCGGGGGGCCCTCTATGGCTACACCTTC; CDR3: CASSPAGRGALYGYTF; D: NA; V: TRBV7-2; J: TRBJ1-2
DNA: TGTGCCAGCAGACTCTCCGACAAGTTTAACTATGGCTACACCTTC; CDR3: CASRLSDKFNYGYTF; D: NA; V: TRBV6-6; J: TRBJ1-2
DNA: TGTGCCAGCAGCGTCAGGGGGAACACTGAAGCTTTCTTT; CDR3: CASSVRGNTEAFF; D: NA; V: TRBV9; J: TRBJ1-1
DNA: TGTGCCTGGACGAGGGGCGGGGGGACTGAAGCTTTCTTT; CDR3: CAWTRGGGTEAFF; D: NA; V: TRBV30; J: TRBJ1-1
DNA: TGTGCCAGCAGCTTAGTCCTATTCGGGGAGCTGTTTTTT; CDR3: CASSLVLFGELFF; D: NA; V: TRBV11-2; J: TRBJ2-2
DNA: TGTGCCAGCTCCGGGACAGTCCAAGAGACCCAGTACTTC; CDR3: CASSGTVQETQYF; D: TRBD1; V: TRBV18; J: TRBJ2-5
DNA: TGTGCCACCAGCAGAGATGGCCGACAGTATGGCTACACCTTC; CDR3: CATSRDGRQYGYTF; D: NA; V: TRBV15; J: TRBJ1-2
DNA: TGCGCCAGCAGCCTACAGGGAGACGGCTACACCTTC; CDR3: CASSLQGDGYTF; D: NA; V: TRBV5-1; J: TRBJ1-2